This T cell receptor beta chain originates from a study of early T cells in non-severe SARS-CoV-2 infection. Study context: Investigators sequenced bulk RNA drawn from unsorted whole blood, and chains remained unpaired. Study-level findings and limits: The study's VDJdb matching favored anti-spike CD8 responses and missed private and CD4 specificities.

The protocol attached unique molecular identifiers to individual cDNA molecules. TCRdb reprocessed the 5' RACE reads with MiXCR, giving one entry per CDR3 protein. The table includes approximately 70,000 distinct CDR3 sequences, roughly an eighth detected once. There are 14 residues in the CDR3. Trimming shortened V by 2 bases and J by 3 bases, and 10 bases separated the two germline ends. The germline CDR1 and CDR2 sequences are MNHEY and SVGAGI. Regarding this clonotype: The antigen is undetermined.

The chain uses TRBV6-5 and TRBJ1-1, with a weak D call TRBD1 (5 bases). Specimen: whole blood, collected at baseline. This TCR came from an adult who was a healthcare worker with PCR-confirmed SARS-CoV-2 infection or an uninfected control (not recorded which). The donor label of this sample is uncertain. The CDR3 reads CASSYAQGDTEAFF. The CDR3 DNA reads TGTGCCAGCAGTTACGCCCAAGGGGACACTGAAGCTTTCTTT.